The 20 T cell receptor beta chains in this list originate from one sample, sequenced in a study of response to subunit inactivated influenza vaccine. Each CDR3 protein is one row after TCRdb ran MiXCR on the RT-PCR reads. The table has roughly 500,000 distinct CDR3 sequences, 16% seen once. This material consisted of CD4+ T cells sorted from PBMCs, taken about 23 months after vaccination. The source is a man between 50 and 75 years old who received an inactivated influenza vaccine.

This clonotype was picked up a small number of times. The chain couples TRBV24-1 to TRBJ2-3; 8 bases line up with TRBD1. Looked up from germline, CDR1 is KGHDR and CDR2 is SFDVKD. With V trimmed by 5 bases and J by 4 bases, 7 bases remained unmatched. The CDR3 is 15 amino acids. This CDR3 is CATSAPDREADTQYF. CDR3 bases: TGTGCCACCAGTGCTCCGGACAGGGAGGCAGATACGCAGTATTTT.

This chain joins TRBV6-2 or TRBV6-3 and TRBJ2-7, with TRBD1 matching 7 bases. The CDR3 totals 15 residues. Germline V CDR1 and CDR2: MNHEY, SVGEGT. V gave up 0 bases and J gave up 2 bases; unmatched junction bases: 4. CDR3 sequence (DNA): TGTGCCAGCAGTTACTCCCGGACAGGTACCTACGAGCAGTACTTC. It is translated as CASSYSRTGTYEQYF.

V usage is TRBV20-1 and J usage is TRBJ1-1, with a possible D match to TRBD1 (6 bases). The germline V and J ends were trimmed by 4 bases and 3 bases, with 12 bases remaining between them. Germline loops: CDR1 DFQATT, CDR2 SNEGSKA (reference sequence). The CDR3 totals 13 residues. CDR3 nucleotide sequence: TGCAGTGCTACCGGACAGTGGGACACTGAAGCTTTCTTT. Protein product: CSATGQWDTEAFF.

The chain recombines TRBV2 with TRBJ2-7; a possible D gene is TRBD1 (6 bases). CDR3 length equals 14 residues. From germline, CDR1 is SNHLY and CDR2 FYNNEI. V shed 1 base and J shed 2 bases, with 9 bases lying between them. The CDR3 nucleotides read TGTGCCAGCAGTGAAGGGCAGGGGACCTACGAGCAGTACTTC. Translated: CASSEGQGTYEQYF.

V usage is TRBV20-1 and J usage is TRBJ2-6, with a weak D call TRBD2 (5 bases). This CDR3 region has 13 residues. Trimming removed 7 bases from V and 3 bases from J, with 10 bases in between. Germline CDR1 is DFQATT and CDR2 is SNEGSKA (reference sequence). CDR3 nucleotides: TGCAGTGTCGAGGGTAGTGGGGCCAACGTCCTGACTTTC. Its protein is CSVEGSGANVLTF.

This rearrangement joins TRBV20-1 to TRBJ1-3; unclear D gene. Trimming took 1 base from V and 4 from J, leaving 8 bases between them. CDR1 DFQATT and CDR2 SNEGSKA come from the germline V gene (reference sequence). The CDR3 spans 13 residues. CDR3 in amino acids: CSARVGSGNTIYF. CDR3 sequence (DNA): TGCAGTGCTAGAGTAGGGTCGGGAAACACCATATATTTT.

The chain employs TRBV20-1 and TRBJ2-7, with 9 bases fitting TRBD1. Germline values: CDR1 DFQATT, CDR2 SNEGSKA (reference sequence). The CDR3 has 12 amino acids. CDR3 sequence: CSVVDRGYEQYF. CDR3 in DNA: TGCAGCGTAGTGGACAGGGGCTACGAGCAGTACTTC.

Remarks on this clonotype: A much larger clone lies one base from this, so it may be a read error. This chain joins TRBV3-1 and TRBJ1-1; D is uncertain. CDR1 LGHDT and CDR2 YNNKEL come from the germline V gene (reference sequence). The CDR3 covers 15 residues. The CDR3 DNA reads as TGTGCCAGGAGCCAAGCGGCCGGAGGGAACACTGAAGCTTTCTTT. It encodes CARSQAAGGNTEAFF.

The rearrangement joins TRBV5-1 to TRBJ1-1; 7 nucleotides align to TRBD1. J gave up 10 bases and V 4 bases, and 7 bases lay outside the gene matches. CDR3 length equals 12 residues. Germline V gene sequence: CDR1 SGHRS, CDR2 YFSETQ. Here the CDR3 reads CASSPEGAGAFF. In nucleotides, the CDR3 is TGCGCCAGCAGCCCCGAGGGGGCTGGAGCTTTCTTT.

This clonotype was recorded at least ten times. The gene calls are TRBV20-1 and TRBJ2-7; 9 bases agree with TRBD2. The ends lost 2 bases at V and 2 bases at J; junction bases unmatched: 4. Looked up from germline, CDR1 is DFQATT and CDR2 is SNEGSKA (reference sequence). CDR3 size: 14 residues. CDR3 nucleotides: TGCAGTGCTAGAAAGCGCGGGGGGGCCTACGAGCAGTACTTC. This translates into CSARKRGGAYEQYF.

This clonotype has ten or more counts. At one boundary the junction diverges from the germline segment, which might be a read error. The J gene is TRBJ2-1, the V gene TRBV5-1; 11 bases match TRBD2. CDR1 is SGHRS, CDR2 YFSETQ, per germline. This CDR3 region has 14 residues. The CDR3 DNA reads TGCGCCAGCAGCCCTACTAGCGGGAGCAATGAGCAGTTCTTT. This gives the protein CASSPTSGSNEQFF.

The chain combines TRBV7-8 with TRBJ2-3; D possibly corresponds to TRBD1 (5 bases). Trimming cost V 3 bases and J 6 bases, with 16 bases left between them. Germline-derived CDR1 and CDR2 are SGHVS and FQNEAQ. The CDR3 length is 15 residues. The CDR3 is CASSLQGQPMDTQYF. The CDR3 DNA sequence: TGTGCCAGCAGCTTGCAGGGCCAGCCGATGGATACGCAGTATTTT.

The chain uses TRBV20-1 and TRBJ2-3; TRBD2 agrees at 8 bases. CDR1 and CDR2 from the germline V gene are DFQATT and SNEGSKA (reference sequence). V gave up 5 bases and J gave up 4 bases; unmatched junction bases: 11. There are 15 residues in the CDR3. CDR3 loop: CSARDGRVGPDTQYF. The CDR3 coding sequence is TGCAGTGCTCGGGACGGGAGGGTGGGCCCAGATACGCAGTATTTT.

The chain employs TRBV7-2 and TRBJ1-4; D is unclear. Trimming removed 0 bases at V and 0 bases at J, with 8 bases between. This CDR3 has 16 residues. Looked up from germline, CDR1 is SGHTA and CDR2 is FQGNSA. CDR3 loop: CASSLAGSSTNEKLFF. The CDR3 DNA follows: TGTGCCAGCAGCTTAGCCGGATCGTCAACTAATGAAAAACTGTTTTTT. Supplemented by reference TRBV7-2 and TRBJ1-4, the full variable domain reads GAGVSQSPSNKVTEKGKDVELRCDPISGHTALYWYRQSLGQGLEFLIYFQGNSAPDKSGLPSDRFSAERTGGSVSTLTIQRTQQEDSAVYLCASSLAGSSTNEKLFFGSGTQLSVL.

In nucleotides, the CDR3 is TGCGCCAGCAGGGACACCTCCTATGGCTACACCTTC. It codes for CASRDTSYGYTF. The chain has TRBV5-1 and TRBJ1-2, with D possibly matching TRBD1 (5 bases). Germline V gene lookup returns CDR1 SGHRS and CDR2 YFSETQ. Trimming took 5 bases from V and 4 from J, leaving 9 bases between them. The CDR3 sequence is 12 residues long.

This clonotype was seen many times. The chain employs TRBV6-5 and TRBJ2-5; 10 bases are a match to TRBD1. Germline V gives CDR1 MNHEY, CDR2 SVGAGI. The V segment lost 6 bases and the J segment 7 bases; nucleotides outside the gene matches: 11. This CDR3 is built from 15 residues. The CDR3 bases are TGTGCCAGCAGCTTAGGACAGGGGGACGTAGGGACCCAGTACTTC. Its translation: CASSLGQGDVGTQYF.

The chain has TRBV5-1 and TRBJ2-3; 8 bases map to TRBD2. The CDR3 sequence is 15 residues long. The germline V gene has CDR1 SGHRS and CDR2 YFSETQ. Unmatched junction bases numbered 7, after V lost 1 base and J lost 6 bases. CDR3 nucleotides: TGCGCCAGCAGCTTGCTACGCGGCGGGGGGGATACGCAGTATTTT. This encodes CASSLLRGGGDTQYF.

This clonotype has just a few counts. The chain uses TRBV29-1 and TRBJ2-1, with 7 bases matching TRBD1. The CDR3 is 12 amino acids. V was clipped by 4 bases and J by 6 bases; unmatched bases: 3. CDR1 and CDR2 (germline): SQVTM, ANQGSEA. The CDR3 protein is CSVGRGRNEQFF. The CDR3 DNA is TGCAGCGTTGGAAGGGGGCGCAATGAGCAGTTCTTC.

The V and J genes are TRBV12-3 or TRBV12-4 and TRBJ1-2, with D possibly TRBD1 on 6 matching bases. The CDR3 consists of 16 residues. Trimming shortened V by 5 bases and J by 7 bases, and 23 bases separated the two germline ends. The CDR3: CASSLGQGKGFGGYTF. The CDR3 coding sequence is TGTGCCAGCAGTCTGGGTCAGGGGAAAGGCTTTGGTGGCTACACCTTC.

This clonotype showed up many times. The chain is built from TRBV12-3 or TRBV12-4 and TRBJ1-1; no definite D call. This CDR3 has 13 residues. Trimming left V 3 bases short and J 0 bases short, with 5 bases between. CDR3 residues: CASSFQLNTEAFF. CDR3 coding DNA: TGTGCCAGCAGTTTTCAGTTGAACACTGAAGCTTTCTTT.